This T cell receptor (beta chain) was retrieved from a study of CD8 T cells in Susac syndrome. When the RNA was reverse transcribed, random hexamers were used with an input of about 0.45 to 1 ug. Amplification of TCR beta CDR3 across 54 Vbeta and 13 Jbeta was performed with immunoSEQ multiplex PCR. TCRdb re-called the immunoSEQ multiplex PCR reads with MiXCR, one entry per CDR3 protein. The repertoire consists of about 290,000 distinct CDR3 sequences, with roughly 85% occurring once and the leading ten covering around 0.2%. The V gene lost 3 bases and the J gene lost 0 bases, with 6 bases spanning the gap. This CDR3 contains 15 residues. The germline gives CDR1 MNHEY, CDR2 SMNVEV (reference sequence).

The chain uses TRBV27 and TRBJ2-6; D not certain. Sequencing was carried out using CD8+ T cells from PBMCs. This clonotype originated in a human donor with multiple sclerosis. The CDR3 DNA is TGTGCCAGCAGTTTTGGGATCTCTGGGGCCAACGTCCTGACTTTC. Its translation: CASSFGISGANVLTF. The entire variable domain, with the rest obtained from reference TRBV27 and TRBJ2-6, is as follows: EAQVTQNPRYLITVTGKKLTVTCSQNMNHEYMSWYRQDPGLGLRQIYYSMNVEVTDKGDVPEGYKVSRKEKRNFPLILESPSPNQTSLYFCASSFGISGANVLTFGAGSRLTVL.